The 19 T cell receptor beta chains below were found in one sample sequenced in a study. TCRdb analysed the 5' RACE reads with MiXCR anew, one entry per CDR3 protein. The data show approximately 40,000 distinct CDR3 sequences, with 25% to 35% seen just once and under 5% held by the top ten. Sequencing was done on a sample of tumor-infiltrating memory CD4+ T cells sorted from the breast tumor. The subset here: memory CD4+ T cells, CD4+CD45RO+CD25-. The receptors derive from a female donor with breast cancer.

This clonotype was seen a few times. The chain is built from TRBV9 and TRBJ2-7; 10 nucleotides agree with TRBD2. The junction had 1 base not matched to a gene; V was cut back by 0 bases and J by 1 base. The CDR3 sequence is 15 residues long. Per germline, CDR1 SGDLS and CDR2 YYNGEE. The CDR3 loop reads CASSVGGLASYEQYF. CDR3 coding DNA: TGTGCCAGCAGCGTAGGGGGACTAGCGTCCTACGAGCAGTACTTC.

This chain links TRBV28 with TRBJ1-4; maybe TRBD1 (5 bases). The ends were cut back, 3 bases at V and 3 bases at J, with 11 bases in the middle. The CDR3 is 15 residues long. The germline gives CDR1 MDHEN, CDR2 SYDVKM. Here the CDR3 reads CASSFGQGSNEKLFF. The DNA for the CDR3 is TGTGCCAGCAGTTTCGGGCAGGGCTCTAATGAAAAACTGTTTTTT.

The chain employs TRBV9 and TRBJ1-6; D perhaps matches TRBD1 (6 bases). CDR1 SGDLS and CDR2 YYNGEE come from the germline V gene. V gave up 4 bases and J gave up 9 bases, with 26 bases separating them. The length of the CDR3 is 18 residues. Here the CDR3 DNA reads TGTGCCAGCAGCTGCTCGAGGGAACAGGGCCCCTGCAGTTCACCCCTCCACTTT. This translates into CASSCSREQGPCSSPLHF.

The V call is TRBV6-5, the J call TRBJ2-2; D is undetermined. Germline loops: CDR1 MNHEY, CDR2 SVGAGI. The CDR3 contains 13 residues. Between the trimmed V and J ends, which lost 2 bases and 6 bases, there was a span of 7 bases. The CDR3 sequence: CASSYPGPGELFF. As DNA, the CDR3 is TGTGCCAGCAGTTACCCCGGTCCCGGGGAGCTGTTTTTT.

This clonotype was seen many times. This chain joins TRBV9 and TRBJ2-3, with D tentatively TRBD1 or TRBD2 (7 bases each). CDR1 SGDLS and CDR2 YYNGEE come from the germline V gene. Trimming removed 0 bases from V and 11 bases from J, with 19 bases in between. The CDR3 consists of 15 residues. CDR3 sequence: CASSVEARGTVEQYF. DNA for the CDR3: TGTGCCAGCAGCGTAGAAGCGCGGGGGACAGTAGAGCAGTATTTT. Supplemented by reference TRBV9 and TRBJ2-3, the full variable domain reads DSGVTQTPKHLITATGQRVTLRCSPRSGDLSVYWYQQSLDQGLQFLIQYYNGEERAKGNILERFSAQQFPDLHSELNLSSLELGDSALYFCASSVEARGTVEQYFGPGTRLTVL.

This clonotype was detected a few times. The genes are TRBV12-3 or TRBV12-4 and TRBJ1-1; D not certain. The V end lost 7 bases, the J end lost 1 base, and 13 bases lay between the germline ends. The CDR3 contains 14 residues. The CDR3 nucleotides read TGTGCCAGCACTCGAAGGGCTGCGAACACTGAAGCTTTCTTT. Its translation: CASTRRAANTEAFF.

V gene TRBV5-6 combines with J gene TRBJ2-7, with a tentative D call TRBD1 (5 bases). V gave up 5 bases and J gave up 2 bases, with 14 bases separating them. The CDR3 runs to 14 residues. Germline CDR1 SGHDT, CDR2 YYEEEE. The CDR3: CASSPGSSTYEQYF. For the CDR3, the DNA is TGTGCCAGCAGTCCAGGGTCATCCACCTACGAGCAGTACTTC.

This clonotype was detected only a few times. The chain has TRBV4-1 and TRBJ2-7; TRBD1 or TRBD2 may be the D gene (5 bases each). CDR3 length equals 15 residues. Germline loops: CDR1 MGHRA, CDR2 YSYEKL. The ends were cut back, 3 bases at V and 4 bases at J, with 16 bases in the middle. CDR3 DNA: TGCGCCAGCAGCCAGCTCCGGGACGCCACATACGAGCAGTACTTC. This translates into CASSQLRDATYEQYF.

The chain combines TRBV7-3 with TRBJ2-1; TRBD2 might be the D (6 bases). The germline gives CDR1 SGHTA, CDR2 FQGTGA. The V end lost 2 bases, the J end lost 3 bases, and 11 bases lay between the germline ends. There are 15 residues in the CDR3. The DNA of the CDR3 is TGTGCCAGCAGCTTAGGGGGAGGCTACTACAATGAGCAGTTCTTC. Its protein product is CASSLGGGYYNEQFF. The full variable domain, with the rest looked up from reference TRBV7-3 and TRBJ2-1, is GAGVSQTPSNKVTEKGKYVELRCDPISGHTALYWYRQSLGQGPEFLIYFQGTGAADDSGLPNDRFFAVRPEGSVSTLKIQRTERGDSAVYLCASSLGGGYYNEQFFGPGTRLTVL.

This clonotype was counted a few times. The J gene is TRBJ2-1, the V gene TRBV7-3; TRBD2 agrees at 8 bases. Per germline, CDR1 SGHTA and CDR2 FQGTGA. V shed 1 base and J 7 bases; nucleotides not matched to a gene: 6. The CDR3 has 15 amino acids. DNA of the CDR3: TGTGCCAGCAGCTTAATAGCGGGGTTTGATAATGAGCAGTTCTTC. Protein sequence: CASSLIAGFDNEQFF.

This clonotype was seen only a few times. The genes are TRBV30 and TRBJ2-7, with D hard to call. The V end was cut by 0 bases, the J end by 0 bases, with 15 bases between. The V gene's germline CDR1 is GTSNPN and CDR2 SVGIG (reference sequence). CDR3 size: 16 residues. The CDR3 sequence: CAWSVRPSGSSYEQYF. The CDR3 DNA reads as TGTGCCTGGAGTGTACGTCCTAGTGGCAGCTCCTACGAGCAGTACTTC.

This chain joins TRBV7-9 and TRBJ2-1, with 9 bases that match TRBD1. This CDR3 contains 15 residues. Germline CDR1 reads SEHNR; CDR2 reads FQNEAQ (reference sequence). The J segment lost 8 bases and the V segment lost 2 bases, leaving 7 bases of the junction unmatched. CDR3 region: CASSLRDREVDEQFF. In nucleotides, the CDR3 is TGTGCCAGCAGCTTACGGGACAGGGAAGTCGATGAGCAGTTCTTC. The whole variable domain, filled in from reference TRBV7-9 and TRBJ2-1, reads DTGVSQNPRHKITKRGQNVTFRCDPISEHNRLYWYRQTLGQGPEFLTYFQNEAQLEKSRLLSDRFSAERPKGSFSTLEIQRTEQGDSAMYLCASSLRDREVDEQFFGPGTRLTVL.

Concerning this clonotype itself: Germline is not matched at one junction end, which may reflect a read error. The chain's CDR3 is CTSSQGLNSYEQYF. As DNA, the CDR3 is TGCACCAGCAGCCAAGGACTGAACTCCTACGAGCAGTACTTC. This sequence joins TRBV4-1 and TRBJ2-7; D may be TRBD2 (5 bases). Germline CDR1 MGHRA, CDR2 YSYEKL. The CDR3 spans 14 residues.

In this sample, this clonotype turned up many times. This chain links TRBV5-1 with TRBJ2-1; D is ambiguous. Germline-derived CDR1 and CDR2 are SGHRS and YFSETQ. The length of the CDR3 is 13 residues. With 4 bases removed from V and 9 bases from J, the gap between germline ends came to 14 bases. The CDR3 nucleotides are TGCGCCAGCAGCCTGGGGAATTTGGGTGAGCAGTTCTTC. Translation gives CASSLGNLGEQFF.

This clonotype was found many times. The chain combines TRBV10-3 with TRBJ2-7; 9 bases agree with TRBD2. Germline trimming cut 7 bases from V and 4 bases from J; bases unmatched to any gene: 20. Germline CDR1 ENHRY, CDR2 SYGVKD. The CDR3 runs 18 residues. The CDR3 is CAIMSEDRLAGGWYEQYF. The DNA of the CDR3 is TGTGCCATCATGAGTGAGGACAGGTTGGCGGGAGGGTGGTACGAGCAGTACTTC.

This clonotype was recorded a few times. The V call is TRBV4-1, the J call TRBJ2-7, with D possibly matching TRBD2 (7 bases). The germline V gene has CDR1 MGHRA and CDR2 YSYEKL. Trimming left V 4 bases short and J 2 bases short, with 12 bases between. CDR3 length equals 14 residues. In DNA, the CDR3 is TGCGCCAGCAGCCGAGGGGGGGGGCCCTACGAGCAGTACTTC. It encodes CASSRGGGPYEQYF.

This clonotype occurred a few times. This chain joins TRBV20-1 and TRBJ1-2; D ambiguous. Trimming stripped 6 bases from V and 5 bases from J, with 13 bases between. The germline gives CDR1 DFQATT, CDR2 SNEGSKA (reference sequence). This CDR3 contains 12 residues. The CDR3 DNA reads TGCAGTGCCGGTGCTAGCGGGTATGGCTACACCTTC. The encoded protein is CSAGASGYGYTF.

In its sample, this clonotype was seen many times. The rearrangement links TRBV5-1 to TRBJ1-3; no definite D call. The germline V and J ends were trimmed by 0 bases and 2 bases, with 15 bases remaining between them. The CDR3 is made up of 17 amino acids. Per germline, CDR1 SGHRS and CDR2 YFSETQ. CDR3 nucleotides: TGCGCCAGCAGCTTGGCCACGGGTGCGGCAACTGGAAACACCATATATTTT. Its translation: CASSLATGAATGNTIYF. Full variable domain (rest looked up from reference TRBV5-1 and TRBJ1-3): KAGVTQTPRYLIKTRGQQVTLSCSPISGHRSVSWYQQTPGQGLQFLFEYFSETQRNKGNFPGRFSGRQFSNSRSEMNVSTLELGDSALYLCASSLATGAATGNTIYFGEGSWLTVV.

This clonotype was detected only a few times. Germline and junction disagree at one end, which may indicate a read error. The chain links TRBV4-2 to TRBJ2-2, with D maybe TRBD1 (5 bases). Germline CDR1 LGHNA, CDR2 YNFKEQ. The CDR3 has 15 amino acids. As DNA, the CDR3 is TGTGCCAGCAGCCAAGATGCTGGGGCGACCGGCGAGCTGTTTTTT. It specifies CASSQDAGATGELFF.